This T cell receptor (beta chain) emerged from a study of T-cell memory formation after mild COVID-19. The wider study: TCR clusters were largely donor specific.

Germline CDR1 reads MGHRA; CDR2 reads YSYEKL. V lost 0 bases and J 0 bases, leaving 7 bases between the germline ends. CDR3 length equals 15 residues. 5'RACE with constant-segment primers built TCRalpha and TCRbeta cDNA libraries with UMIs. TCRdb redid the calling of the 5' RACE reads with MiXCR, one entry per CDR3 protein. The table includes some 200,000 distinct CDR3 sequences, roughly 10% detected once. The table lists this clonotype with a few counts. The antigen is not known. The study's findings and limits: Contracting CD8+ clones were enriched in EMRA, CD4+ mainly in CM and EM. The authors left the SARS-CoV-2 specificity of second-wave clones peaking on day 37 unconfirmed.

The source of this sequence is a young man who had mild COVID-19 (a few samples of this study predate the infection). Cell type and time point are not known. The sequenced sample consisted of PBMCs or a T cell subset sorted from them (not recorded which). This chain joins TRBV4-1 and TRBJ2-3; D uncertain. The CDR3 reads CASSQDQTSTDTQYF. The CDR3 DNA sequence: TGCGCCAGCAGCCAAGATCAAACTAGCACAGATACGCAGTATTTT.